This passage covers 27 T cell receptor beta chains from one sample sequenced in a study of cytomegalovirus exposure and HLA in healthy donors. The study ran its PCR with 60 Vbeta and 13 Jbeta primers. The assay was immunoSEQ multiplex PCR, and TCRdb's table has in-frame clones only and misses some. The sample has about 100,000 clones, roughly three quarters seen once. The sample comprised PBMCs. These receptors were taken from a male donor in good health and CMV-seropositive.

V is TRBV29-1 and J is TRBJ2-1; tentatively, D is TRBD2 (5 bases). V was pared by 6 bases and J by 3 bases, with 18 bases between. The CDR3 is 15 amino acids. CDR1 is SQVTM and CDR2 is ANQGSEA in the germline V gene. This chain's CDR3 is CSVAPPGSSYNEQFF. Here the CDR3 DNA reads TGCAGCGTCGCGCCCCCGGGGAGTAGCTACAATGAGCAGTTCTTC.

The V and J genes are TRBV15 and TRBJ1-5; 10 bases are a match to TRBD1. V lost 2 bases, J lost 5 bases, and 9 bases stayed unmatched. CDR1 is LNHNV, CDR2 YYDKDF, per germline (reference sequence). This CDR3 contains 17 residues. The chain's CDR3 is CATSRNLGTGDDQPQHF. DNA of the CDR3: TGTGCCACCAGCAGAAACCTAGGGACAGGGGATGATCAGCCCCAGCATTTT. Based on the CDR3 plus reference TRBV15 and TRBJ1-5, the full variable domain is DAMVIQNPRYQVTQFGKPVTLSCSQTLNHNVMYWYQQKSSQAPKLLFHYYDKDFNNEADTPDNFQSRRPNTSFCFLDIRSPGLGDTAMYLCATSRNLGTGDDQPQHFGDGTRLSIL.

The CDR3 region has the DNA TGTGCCAGCAGCCCCGGTCCCTACGAGCAGTACTTC. Its translation: CASSPGPYEQYF. The V gene is TRBV7-2, the J gene TRBJ2-7; D uncertain. CDR3 length: 12 residues. Trimming removed 5 bases from V and 2 bases from J, with 7 bases in between. Germline-derived CDR1 and CDR2 are SGHTA and FQGNSA.

The genes are TRBV28 and TRBJ2-7; possibly TRBD2 for D (5 bases). The CDR3 consists of 12 residues. Germline V gene lookup returns CDR1 MDHEN and CDR2 SYDVKM. The germline V and J ends were trimmed by 3 bases and 7 bases, with 10 bases remaining between them. The CDR3 loop reads CASSFGDREQYF. The CDR3 DNA sequence: TGTGCCAGCAGTTTCGGGGATCGGGAGCAGTACTTC.

The J gene is TRBJ2-3, the V gene TRBV7-2, with D hard to call. Germline V gene lookup returns CDR1 SGHTA and CDR2 FQGNSA. This CDR3 spans 13 amino acids. Trimming shortened V by 5 bases and J by 5 bases, and 11 bases separated the two germline ends. CDR3 in amino acids: CASSPRRLDTQYF. CDR3 in DNA: TGTGCCAGCAGCCCAAGGCGGCTAGATACGCAGTATTTT.

This clone was observed a handful of times. The J gene is TRBJ1-1, the V gene TRBV21-1; whether TRBD1, the table's D call, matches the DNA was not checked. TRBV21-1 is an annotated pseudogene. The CDR3 sequence is 15 residues long. In DNA, the CDR3 is TGTGCCAGCCATTCGATGGGACAGCTGAACACTGAAGCTTTCTTT. Translating it yields CASHSMGQLNTEAFF.

This sequence joins TRBV7-2 and TRBJ1-1; tentative D call: TRBD1 (5 bases). Trimming took off 5 bases at V and 2 bases at J, with 15 bases between the two ends. Looked up from germline, CDR1 is SGHTA and CDR2 is FQGNSA. The CDR3 has 15 amino acids. This chain's CDR3 is CASSLGGGSNTEAFF. The CDR3 bases are TGTGCCAGCAGCCTTGGGGGGGGGTCAAACACTGAAGCTTTCTTT.

The chain has TRBV7-9 and TRBJ2-1, with 7 bases fitting TRBD2. V was clipped by 1 base and J by 7 bases; unmatched bases: 4. The CDR3 is made up of 14 amino acids. Per germline, CDR1 SEHNR and CDR2 FQNEAQ (reference sequence). CDR3 bases: TGTGCCAGCAGCTTAGAGGGACTAACAAATGAGCAGTTCTTC. It codes for CASSLEGLTNEQFF.

The CDR3 coding sequence is TGCGCCAGCAGCCAACCGGACAGGGGAAGGGGCAATGAGCAGTTCTTC. Translation gives CASSQPDRGRGNEQFF. The rearrangement joins TRBV4-1 to TRBJ2-1; TRBD1 agrees at 9 bases. V was clipped by 2 bases and J by 6 bases; unmatched bases: 8. The germline gives CDR1 MGHRA, CDR2 YSYEKL. This CDR3 is 16 amino acids long.

J is TRBJ2-1 and V is TRBV19; TRBD2 might be the D (6 bases). The CDR3 is 14 residues long. Germline V gives CDR1 LNHDA, CDR2 SQIVND (reference sequence). Trimming cost V 6 bases and J 7 bases, with 16 bases left between them. For the CDR3, the DNA is TGTGCCAGTAGCCTAGGCGGGGCCACAAATGAGCAGTTCTTC. Translating gives CASSLGGATNEQFF.

V usage is TRBV10-1 and J usage is TRBJ2-2; 8 nucleotides match TRBD2. V lost 10 bases to trimming and J lost 7 bases; unmatched junction nucleotides: 14. CDR3 size: 15 residues. Germline V gene sequence: CDR1 WNHNN, CDR2 SYGVQD (reference sequence). CDR3 in DNA: TGCGCCACCAGGGACGGGAGGGCCAGTATCGGGGAGCTGTTTTTT. This sequence encodes CATRDGRASIGELFF.

The chain recombines TRBV5-4 with TRBJ2-5; TRBD1 aligns across 8 bases. The CDR3 loop spans 14 amino acids. The V and J ends lost 4 bases and 5 bases, in that order; junction bases with no gene match: 7. Germline values: CDR1 SGHNT, CDR2 YYREEE (reference sequence). CDR3 DNA: TGTGCCAGCAGCCCCTCACAGGGGGTGGAGACCCAGTACTTC. It encodes CASSPSQGVETQYF.

The chain carries TRBV28 and TRBJ2-7, with 12 bases that match TRBD2. CDR3 length: 14 amino acids. Trimming at V came to 6 bases and at J to 7 bases, leaving 7 bases not matched to a gene. Germline CDR1 reads MDHEN; CDR2 reads SYDVKM. The DNA for the CDR3 is TGTGCCAGCAGGAAGACTAGCGGGAGTATGGAGCAGTACTTC. The encoded protein is CASRKTSGSMEQYF.

This clone was detected a few times. V usage is TRBV6-5 and J usage is TRBJ2-7; TRBD2 is a possible D gene (6 bases). The CDR3 runs 15 residues. Germline assignment: CDR1 MNHEY and CDR2 SVGAGI. V was trimmed by 0 bases and J by 5 bases, leaving 14 bases between them. CDR3 region: CASSYSRAGPNEQYF. CDR3 in DNA: TGTGCCAGCAGTTACTCGAGGGCGGGGCCCAACGAGCAGTACTTC.

This clone was detected many times. The chain carries TRBV9 and TRBJ2-2; maybe TRBD1 (5 bases). Germline V gives CDR1 SGDLS, CDR2 YYNGEE. V was pared by 4 bases and J by 3 bases, with 7 bases between. The CDR3 has 13 residues. The CDR3 bases are TGTGCCAGCAGCAGGGGTCACACCGGGGAGCTGTTTTTT. Its translation is CASSRGHTGELFF.

V gene TRBV7-3 combines with J gene TRBJ1-1; 7 bases fit TRBD1. The CDR3 extends over 14 amino acids. The germline V gene has CDR1 SGHTA and CDR2 FQGTGA. With V trimmed by 4 bases and J by 1 base, 3 bases remained unmatched. CDR3 residues: CASSSQGGNTEAFF. CDR3 DNA: TGTGCCAGCAGCTCCCAGGGGGGGAACACTGAAGCTTTCTTT. The full variable domain, rest sourced from reference TRBV7-3 and TRBJ1-1, is GAGVSQTPSNKVTEKGKYVELRCDPISGHTALYWYRQSLGQGPEFLIYFQGTGAADDSGLPNDRFFAVRPEGSVSTLKIQRTERGDSAVYLCASSSQGGNTEAFFGQGTRLTVV.

This rearrangement joins TRBV29-1 to TRBJ1-2; 8 nucleotides align to TRBD1. Germline V lookup: CDR1 SQVTM, CDR2 ANQGSEA. The CDR3 runs 14 residues. With V trimmed by 3 bases and J by 4 bases, 7 bases remained unmatched. This CDR3 reads CSVDPTGEGYGYTF. DNA for the CDR3: TGCAGCGTTGACCCGACAGGGGAGGGCTATGGCTACACCTTC.

The chain is built from TRBV30 and TRBJ2-3; D may be TRBD1 (6 bases). With 2 bases removed from V and 3 bases from J, the gap between germline ends came to 12 bases. The germline V gene has CDR1 GTSNPN and CDR2 SVGIG (reference sequence). The CDR3 covers 14 residues. In DNA form, the CDR3 reads TGTGCCTGGAGTACAGGGTTTAGGACAGATACGCAGTATTTT. Translation gives CAWSTGFRTDTQYF.

The V and J genes are TRBV19 and TRBJ2-3; D is uncertain. The germline V gene has CDR1 LNHDA and CDR2 SQIVND (reference sequence). The CDR3 length is 14 residues. The germline V and J ends were trimmed by 1 base and 4 bases, with 9 bases remaining between them. CDR3 loop: CASSIGLQADTQYF. In DNA, the CDR3 is TGTGCCAGTAGTATAGGCCTGCAGGCAGATACGCAGTATTTT.

The rearrangement links TRBV11-3 to TRBJ2-7; D gene unclear. V lost 5 bases and J lost 0, with 11 bases in between. Per germline, CDR1 SGHNT and CDR2 YENEEA. The CDR3 sequence is 14 residues long. This chain's CDR3 is CASSVGPRSYEQYF. CDR3 sequence (DNA): TGTGCCAGCAGCGTTGGTCCGCGCTCCTACGAGCAGTACTTC.

The chain has TRBV28 and TRBJ2-5, with 15 bases matching TRBD2. Losses at the gene ends were 6 bases for V and 3 bases for J; bases not matched to a gene: 5. This CDR3 has 16 amino acids. Looked up from germline, CDR1 is MDHEN and CDR2 is SYDVKM. The CDR3: CASRARTSGREETQYF. CDR3 bases: TGTGCCAGCAGGGCCAGGACTAGCGGGAGGGAAGAGACCCAGTACTTC.

This chain links TRBV15 with TRBJ2-5, with a weak D call TRBD1 (7 bases). V was cut by 0 bases and J by 1 base, with 12 bases left in between. CDR3 length equals 16 residues. Germline values: CDR1 LNHNV, CDR2 YYDKDF (reference sequence). CDR3 DNA sequence: TGTGCCACCAGCAGAGATGGCGGGACAGCCCAAGAGACCCAGTACTTC. Amino acids: CATSRDGGTAQETQYF.

The gene calls are TRBV7-9 and TRBJ2-7; the D gene is possibly TRBD1 (6 bases). V was cut by 4 bases and J by 7 bases, with 14 bases left in between. Germline values: CDR1 SEHNR, CDR2 FQNEAQ (reference sequence). CDR3 size: 13 residues. The DNA of the CDR3 is TGTGCCAGCAGCTCAAACAGGGACGGGGAGCAGTACTTC. Translating it yields CASSSNRDGEQYF.

The V gene is TRBV27, the J gene TRBJ2-5; D is possibly TRBD2 (5 bases). CDR3 length: 11 residues. V was clipped by 7 bases and J by 7 bases, with 10 bases between them. The germline V gene has CDR1 MNHEY and CDR2 SMNVEV (reference sequence). Written as DNA, the CDR3 is TGTGCCAGCACCCACGCGGGGACCCAGTACTTC. This codes for CASTHAGTQYF.

The gene calls are TRBV23-1 and TRBJ1-4; D uncertain. Being an ORF, TRBV23-1 has a function that is uncertain. Trimming removed 2 bases from V and 7 bases from J, with 14 bases in between. This CDR3 region has 15 residues. This CDR3 is CASSQPRRVGEKLFF. The CDR3 DNA follows: TGCGCCAGCAGTCAACCGAGGAGGGTAGGTGAAAAACTGTTTTTT.

The rearrangement uses TRBV19 and TRBJ1-5, with a tentative D call TRBD1 (6 bases). With 9 bases removed from V and 7 bases from J, the gap between germline ends came to 22 bases. This CDR3 comprises 15 residues. The germline V gene encodes CDR1 LNHDA and CDR2 SQIVND (reference sequence). This CDR3 is CASRYQTGPSQPQHF. CDR3 bases: TGTGCCAGCCGTTATCAGACAGGCCCATCGCAGCCCCAGCATTTT. Full variable domain (rest looked up from reference TRBV19 and TRBJ1-5): DGGITQSPKYLFRKEGQNVTLSCEQNLNHDAMYWYRQDPGQGLRLIYYSQIVNDFQKGDIAEGYSVSREKKESFPLTVTSAQKNPTAFYLCASRYQTGPSQPQHFGDGTRLSIL.

This chain uses TRBV6-5 with TRBJ1-5; no clear D gene. Germline V gives CDR1 MNHEY, CDR2 SVGAGI. The CDR3 runs 14 residues. Deletions cut 0 bases from V and 6 bases from J, with 9 bases between. DNA for the CDR3: TGTGCCAGCAGTTACTCTTACGGGTTTCAGCCCCAGCATTTT. It codes for CASSYSYGFQPQHF.